These T cell receptor beta chains were read from a single sample in a study of T cells in Graves' hyperthyroidism and ophthalmopathy. TCRdb independently ran MiXCR on the multiplex PCR reads; one entry per CDR3 protein. The profile shows fewer than 600,000 distinct CDR3 sequences, around 14% of them singletons. The sample taken for sequencing was blood. The source of these receptors is a woman aged 18 to 35 with Graves' hyperthyroidism. CDR3s include the opening cysteine and the closing phenylalanine or tryptophan. The D gene is left open where the match is weak. Only some rows state a clone size, as once, few, many or a class for expanded clones.

j_gene,abundance,v_gene,d_gene,CDR3nt,CDR3aa
TRBJ2-3,few,TRBV4-2,-,TGTGCCAGCAGCCCGTGGACGGGCACAGATACGCAGTATTTT,CASSPWTGTDTQYF
TRBJ2-5,many,TRBV25-1,-,TGTGCCAGCAGTGAGAGGGGGGGCCAAGAGACCCAGTACTTC,CASSERGGQETQYF
TRBJ2-7,-,TRBV6-1,-,TGTGCCAGCAGTTTAGGGACCGGGCAGTACTTC,CASSLGTGQYF
TRBJ2-2,-,TRBV3-1,-,TGTGCCAGCAGCCAAGTCTCCGCGAACACCGGGGAGCTGTTTTTT,CASSQVSANTGELFF
TRBJ2-3,few,TRBV24-1,-,TGTGCCACCAGTGATTTTGGTAGGGCAGATACGCAGTATTTT,CATSDFGRADTQYF
TRBJ1-5,many,TRBV7-9,TRBD1,TGTGCCAGCAGCCAGGACAGGGAAGGCAATCAGCCCCAGCATTTT,CASSQDREGNQPQHF
TRBJ2-1,-,TRBV28,TRBD1,TGTGCCAGCAGGACACAGGGGGCTAGCCTTGAGCAGTTCTTC,CASRTQGASLEQFF
TRBJ1-1,-,TRBV18,-,TGTGCCAGCTCACCACCGTTCCGATCGATCACTGAAGCTTTCTTT,CASSPPFRSITEAFF
TRBJ1-1,many,TRBV12-3/TRBV12-4,-,TGTGCCACCCTGGACAGCTGGACGAACACTGAAGCTTTCTTT,CATLDSWTNTEAFF
TRBJ1-5,many,TRBV6-1,TRBD1,TGTGCCAGCAGTGCAGGGACAGGCCCGGGGCAGCCCCAGCATTTT,CASSAGTGPGQPQHF
TRBJ1-2,-,TRBV7-9,TRBD1,TGTGCCAGCAGCTTAGACGCCCCCGGGACAGGGGGTGGCTACACCTTC,CASSLDAPGTGGGYTF
TRBJ2-5,many,TRBV12-3/TRBV12-4,-,TGTGCCAGCAGGACGTCCGGAGAGACCCAGTACTTC,CASRTSGETQYF
TRBJ1-5,few,TRBV12-3/TRBV12-4,-,TGTGCCAGCAGTGGGAGGACTAGCAATCAGCCCCAGCATTTT,CASSGRTSNQPQHF
TRBJ1-1,few,TRBV7-2,-,TGTGCCAGCAGCATAAAAAGAATTTATACAGGTCGAGCTTTCTTT,CASSIKRIYTGRAFF
TRBJ2-7,many,TRBV30,-,TGTGCCTGGAGTGTACGAAAGGAGCAGTACTTC,CAWSVRKEQYF
TRBJ2-5,many,TRBV4-1,-,TGCGCCAGCAGCCGTCTTAGTCTCCAGGGTTCGGAGACCCAGTACTTC,CASSRLSLQGSETQYF
TRBJ1-1,few,TRBV20-1,-,TGCAGTGCGGGTGGTGTGTTCACTGAAGCTTTCTTT,CSAGGVFTEAFF
TRBJ1-1,many,TRBV3-1,-,TGTGCCAGCAGCCAAGATCAAGAGGTGAATGAAGCTTTCTTT,CASSQDQEVNEAFF
TRBJ2-5,-,TRBV11-2,TRBD2,TGTGCCAGCAGCGGAGTAGGGCGGGAGATGACCCAAGAGACCCAGTACTTC,CASSGVGREMTQETQYF